This paragraph reports one T cell receptor beta chain. Germline V gene sequence: CDR1 SGHDN, CDR2 FVKESK. V gave up 4 bases and J gave up 0 bases, with 11 bases separating them. This CDR3 contains 15 residues. Some clones are missing from TCRdb's copy, which holds only in-frame ones; the method was immunoSEQ multiplex PCR. The table has tens of thousands of clones, approximately 89% seen once. The data were taken from a study of OX40 agonist ivuxolimab in advanced cancers. V is TRBV14 and J is TRBJ2-3; D perhaps matches TRBD1 (6 bases). The sequenced sample was CD4+ or CD8+ T cells sorted from blood, obtained in a trial of the OX40 agonist ivuxolimab. This TCR was sampled from an adult with an advanced solid tumor such as melanoma, head and neck, liver or kidney cancer. This CDR3 is CASSLGQYSTDTQYF. CDR3 bases: TGTGCCAGCAGCCTTGGACAGTATAGCACAGATACGCAGTATTTT.